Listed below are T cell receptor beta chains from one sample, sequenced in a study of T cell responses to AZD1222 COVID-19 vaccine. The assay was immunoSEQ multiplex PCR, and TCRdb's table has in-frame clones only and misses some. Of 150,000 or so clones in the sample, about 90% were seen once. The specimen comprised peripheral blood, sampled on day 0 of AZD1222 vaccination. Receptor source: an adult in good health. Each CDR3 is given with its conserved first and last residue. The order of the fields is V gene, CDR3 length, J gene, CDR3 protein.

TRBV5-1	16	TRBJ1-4	CASSLATGGGNEKLFF
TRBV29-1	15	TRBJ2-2	CSVIDSGGAFGELFF
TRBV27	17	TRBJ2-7	CASRVRLRTGGSYEQYF
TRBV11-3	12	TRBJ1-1	CASSFGQGGAFF
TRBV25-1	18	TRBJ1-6	CASGPLSWTSSYNSPLHF
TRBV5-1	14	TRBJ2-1	CASSATSGDNEQFF
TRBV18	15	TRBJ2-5	CASSPFRDSQETQYF
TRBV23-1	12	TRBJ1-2	CASSQSTHGYTF
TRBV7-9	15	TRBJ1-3	CASSLAGGSGNTIYF
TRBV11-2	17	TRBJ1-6	CASSLVLTRGYNSPLHF
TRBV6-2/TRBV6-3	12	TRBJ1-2	CASSSDSYGYTF
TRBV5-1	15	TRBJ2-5	CASSPGTGGQETQYF
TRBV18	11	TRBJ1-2	CASSPREGYTF
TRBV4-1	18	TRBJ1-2	CASSLTDSYDRSNYGYTF
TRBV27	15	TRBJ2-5	CASRRSGGPQETQYF
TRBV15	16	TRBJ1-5	CATKPWQFYSNQPQHF
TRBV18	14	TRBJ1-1	CASSGDSLYTEAFF
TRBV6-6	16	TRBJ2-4	CASSYALHAPKNIQYF
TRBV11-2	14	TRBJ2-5	CASSSRTGLETQYF
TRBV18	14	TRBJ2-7	CASSEDIITYEQYF
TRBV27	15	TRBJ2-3	CASSSPLGGPDTQYF
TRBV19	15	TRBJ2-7	CASSILSGQGNEQYF
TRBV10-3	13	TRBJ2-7	CAISRQGAYEQYF
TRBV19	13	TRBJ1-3	CASSIDIGNTIYF
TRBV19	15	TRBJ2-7	CASSIRRGPSYEQYF
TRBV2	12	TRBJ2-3	CASSETADTQYF
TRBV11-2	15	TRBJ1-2	CASSPGQGAIFGYTF
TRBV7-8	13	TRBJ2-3	CASSLARTDTQYF
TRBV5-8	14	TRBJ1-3	CASSLLGFGNTIYF
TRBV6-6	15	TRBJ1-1	CASSYGAPGVTEAFF
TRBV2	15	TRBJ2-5	CASSPRTSGGDRRYF
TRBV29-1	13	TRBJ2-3	CSVVGGGSDTQYF
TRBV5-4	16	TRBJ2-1	CASSLVGIGSYNEQFF
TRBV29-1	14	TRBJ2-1	CSVSTGGDYNEQFF
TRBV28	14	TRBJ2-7	CASSVEGLTYEQYF
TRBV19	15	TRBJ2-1	CASSLGGGVYNEQFF
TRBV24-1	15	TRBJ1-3	CATSARGGSGNTIYF
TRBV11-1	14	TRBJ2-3	CASTLALGADTQYF
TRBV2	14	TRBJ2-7	CASSESGTYYEQYF
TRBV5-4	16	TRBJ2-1	CASSPEAGGVYNEQFF
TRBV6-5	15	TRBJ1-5	CASSYAGVGNQPQHF
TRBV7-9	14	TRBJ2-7	CASNVLAGSYEQYF
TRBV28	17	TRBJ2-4	CASSPLSEGGDYGIQYF
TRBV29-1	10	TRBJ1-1	CSVESVGAFF